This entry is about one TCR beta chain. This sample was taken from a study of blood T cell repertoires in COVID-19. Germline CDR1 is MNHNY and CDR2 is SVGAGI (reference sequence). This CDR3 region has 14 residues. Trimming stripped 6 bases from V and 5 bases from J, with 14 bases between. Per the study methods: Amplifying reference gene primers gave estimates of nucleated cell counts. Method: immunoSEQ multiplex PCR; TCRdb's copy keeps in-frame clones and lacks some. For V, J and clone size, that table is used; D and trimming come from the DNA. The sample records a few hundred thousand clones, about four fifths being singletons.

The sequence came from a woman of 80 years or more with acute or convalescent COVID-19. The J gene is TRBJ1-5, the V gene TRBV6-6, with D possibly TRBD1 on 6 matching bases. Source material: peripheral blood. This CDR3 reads CASSSRTVHQPQHF. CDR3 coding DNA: TGTGCCAGCAGCTCTCGGACAGTACATCAGCCCCAGCATTTT.